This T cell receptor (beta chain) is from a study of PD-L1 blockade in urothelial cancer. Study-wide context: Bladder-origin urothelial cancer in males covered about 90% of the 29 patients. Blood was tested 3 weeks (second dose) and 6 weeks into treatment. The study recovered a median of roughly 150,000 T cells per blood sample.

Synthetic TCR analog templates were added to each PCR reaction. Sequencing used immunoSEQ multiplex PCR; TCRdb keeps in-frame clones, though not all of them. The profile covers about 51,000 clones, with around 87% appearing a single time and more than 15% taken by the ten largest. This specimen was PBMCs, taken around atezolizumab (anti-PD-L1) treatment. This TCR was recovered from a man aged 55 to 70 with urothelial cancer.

CDR3 DNA: TGCGCCAGCAGCATATTCCGGGGGAATTCACCCCTCCACTTT. Its translation: CASSIFRGNSPLHF. The chain has TRBV5-1 and TRBJ1-6; D may be TRBD1 (5 bases). This CDR3 has 14 residues. V was trimmed by 4 bases and J by 7 bases, leaving 12 bases between them. CDR1 is SGHRS and CDR2 is YFSETQ in the germline V gene.